The text below deals with one T cell receptor (beta chain). This sample stems from a study of blood T cell repertoires in COVID-19. Across the study: Donors in the United States, Italy and Spain gave samples during acute or convalescent COVID-19. Sources were T cells, B-cell-depleted T cells, or PBMCs; the material itself was cDNA or gDNA.

The V end lost 6 bases, the J end lost 4 bases, and 18 bases lay between the germline ends. The CDR3 covers 15 residues. In germline, CDR1 is LNHDA, CDR2 SQIVND (reference sequence). Original analysis: For nucleated cells, counts were estimated from reference gene primer amplification. The table came from immunoSEQ multiplex PCR; TCRdb's copy has only in-frame clones and leaves some out. V, J and clone size are those of that table, while D and trimming were read from the DNA. Here the sample spans around 58,000 clones, over 65% being singletons. The rearrangement links TRBV19 to TRBJ1-2; weak D call: TRBD1 (5 bases). The sequence derives from a human donor in a cohort sampled during active COVID-19. Sequenced input: peripheral blood. CDR3 coding DNA: TGTGCCAGTAGCTATAATGGGCAGGGAAGCTATGGCTACACCTTC. It translates to CASSYNGQGSYGYTF.